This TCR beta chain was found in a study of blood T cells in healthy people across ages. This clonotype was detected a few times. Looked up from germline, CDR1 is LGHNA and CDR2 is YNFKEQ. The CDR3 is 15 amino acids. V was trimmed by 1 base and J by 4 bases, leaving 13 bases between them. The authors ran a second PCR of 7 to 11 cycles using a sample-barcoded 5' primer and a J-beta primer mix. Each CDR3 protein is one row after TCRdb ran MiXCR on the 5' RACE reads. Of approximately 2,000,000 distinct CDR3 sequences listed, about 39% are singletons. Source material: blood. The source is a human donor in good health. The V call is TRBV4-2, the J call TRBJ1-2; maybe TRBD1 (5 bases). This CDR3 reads CASSQGGFGGYGYTF. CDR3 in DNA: TGTGCCAGCAGCCAAGGGGGCTTTGGGGGCTATGGCTACACCTTC.